These T cell receptor beta chains were read from a single sample in a study of beta chain features in type 1 diabetes. The method was immunoSEQ multiplex PCR; TCRdb's version includes in-frame clones alone and lacks a portion of them. In the table there are approximately 250,000 clones, 9.6% of which are singletons. The sequencing sample was made of naive CD4+ T cells from blood. The receptors originated from a woman aged 18-30 years in good health. The CDR3 runs from the conserved cysteine through the conserved F or W. The order of the fields is J gene, clone size, CDR3 length, V gene, D gene, CDR3 DNA, CDR3 protein. The D gene is left open where the match is weak. Size is stated for part of the rows, as once, few or many counts, or as a class when the clone is expanded.

TRBJ2-7 | few | 12 | TRBV6-1 | NA | TGTGCCAGCAGGCGGGGATACTACGAGCAGTACTTC | CASRRGYYEQYF
TRBJ2-7 | NA | 17 | TRBV4-2 | NA | TGTGCCAGCAGCCAAGCATCTTGGAGGGAGCGGCCCTACGAGCAGTACTTC | CASSQASWRERPYEQYF
TRBJ2-1 | NA | 13 | TRBV5-1 | NA | TGCGCCAGCAGCGGGGACTTTTACAATGAGCAGTTCTTC | CASSGDFYNEQFF
TRBJ2-7 | NA | 14 | TRBV2 | NA | TGTGCCAGCAGCCTAAAAGTAAGCTCCTACGAGCAGTACTTC | CASSLKVSSYEQYF
TRBJ2-7 | NA | 14 | TRBV5-1 | TRBD1 | TGCGCCAGCAGCTTTAGGACAGGGCAAGGCGAGCAGTACTTC | CASSFRTGQGEQYF
TRBJ2-3 | NA | 13 | TRBV5-1 | TRBD2 | TGCGCCAGCAGCGGCGGGAGTTCGGATACGCAGTATTTT | CASSGGSSDTQYF
TRBJ1-2 | NA | 12 | TRBV5-6 | NA | TGTGCCAGCAGCTTCTACGGGTCGGGCTACACCTTC | CASSFYGSGYTF
TRBJ1-6 | few | 14 | TRBV27 | TRBD1 | TGTGCCAGCAGTTTAGGACAGGGTTATTCACCCCTCCACTTT | CASSLGQGYSPLHF
TRBJ2-1 | few | 14 | TRBV9 | NA | TGTGCCAGCAGCCCCGGAGGATCCTACAATGAGCAGTTCTTC | CASSPGGSYNEQFF
TRBJ1-3 | NA | 12 | TRBV30 | NA | TGTGCCTGGAGTCAGTCTGGAAACACCATATATTTT | CAWSQSGNTIYF
TRBJ2-3 | NA | 13 | TRBV5-1 | NA | TGCGCCAGCAGCGCGGGCGGCCCAGATACGCAGTATTTT | CASSAGGPDTQYF
TRBJ2-7 | few | 14 | TRBV14 | NA | TGTGCCAGCAGCCAATTCCAGGGGCCCTACGAGCAGTACTTC | CASSQFQGPYEQYF
TRBJ2-5 | few | 15 | TRBV28 | NA | TGTGCCAGCAGTCCGGCAGGCCAGGGAAAAGAGACCCAGTACTTC | CASSPAGQGKETQYF
TRBJ1-1 | NA | 13 | TRBV7-6 | NA | TGTGCCAGCAGCGGCTGGGGGCCCACTGAAGCTTTCTTT | CASSGWGPTEAFF
TRBJ1-3 | NA | 16 | TRBV19 | NA | TGTGCCAGCTCCACCAGGAATCGAGACTCTGGAAACACCATATATTTT | CASSTRNRDSGNTIYF
TRBJ2-7 | NA | 15 | TRBV29-1 | NA | TGCAGCGTCCGACCCGAACAGGGATCGGGTTACGAGCAGTACTTC | CSVRPEQGSGYEQYF
TRBJ2-5 | few | 17 | TRBV5-6 | TRBD2 | TGTGCCAGCAGCCCACCCCTCCTAGTGGTAGCGGGGGGGACCCAGTACTTC | CASSPPLLVVAGGTQYF
TRBJ2-7 | NA | 15 | TRBV27 | NA | TGTGCCAGCAGTTTAGGGCCCCAAAACTCCTACGAGCAGTACTTC | CASSLGPQNSYEQYF
TRBJ1-4 | few | 14 | TRBV18 | NA | TGTGCCAGCTCACTAACGACAGTGGATGAAAAACTGTTTTTT | CASSLTTVDEKLFF
TRBJ2-7 | few | 13 | TRBV5-6 | NA | TGTGCCAGCAGCTTAGAGACGGGCTACGAGCAGTACTTC | CASSLETGYEQYF
TRBJ2-7 | few | 15 | TRBV28 | TRBD1 | TGTGCCAGCAGTAGGAGGGACAGGGTGTCCTACGAGCAGTACTTC | CASSRRDRVSYEQYF
TRBJ2-3 | many | 15 | TRBV30 | TRBD2 | TGTGCCTGGAGTCGCGATAGCGGGGCCGGAGATACGCAGTATTTT | CAWSRDSGAGDTQYF
TRBJ1-5 | NA | 14 | TRBV5-1 | NA | TGCGCCAGCAGCGGGGGCGAGAGCAATCAGCCCCAGCATTTT | CASSGGESNQPQHF
TRBJ2-5 | NA | 15 | TRBV7-9 | TRBD1 | TGTGCCAGCAGCGCGCCGGGACAGGTCTCGGAGACCCAGTACTTC | CASSAPGQVSETQYF
TRBJ1-3 | few | 14 | TRBV12-5 | NA | TGTGCTAGTGGCAATCCAGTCTCTGGAAACACCATATATTTT | CASGNPVSGNTIYF
TRBJ2-1 | NA | 14 | TRBV18 | NA | TGTGCCAGCTCACCACTCGGGTTCGAGAATGAGCAGTTCTTC | CASSPLGFENEQFF
TRBJ1-4 | NA | 15 | TRBV25-1 | TRBD1 | TGTGCCAGCAGTGAATATCGACAGGGTTCGGAAAAACTGTTTTTT | CASSEYRQGSEKLFF
TRBJ1-1 | once | 14 | TRBV15 | NA | TGTGCCACCAGCATTCTACAGGGCGGCACTGAAGCTTTCTTT | CATSILQGGTEAFF
TRBJ2-3 | NA | 20 | TRBV5-5 | TRBD2 | TGTGCCAGCAGCATCGCCGGGACTAGCGGCTTACTTTTTAGCACAGATACGCAGTATTTT | CASSIAGTSGLLFSTDTQYF
TRBJ2-1 | few | 15 | TRBV5-4 | TRBD1 | TGTGCCAGCAGCCCGGGACAGGGAAGGCTAGGTGAGCAGTTCTTC | CASSPGQGRLGEQFF
TRBJ1-2 | NA | 13 | TRBV27 | TRBD1 | TGTGCCAGCAGTCGCGACAGGGCTTACGGCTACACCTTC | CASSRDRAYGYTF
TRBJ2-5 | few | 11 | TRBV7-2 | NA | TGTGCCAGCAGCCAGTTTGACTGGCAGTACTTC | CASSQFDWQYF
TRBJ1-5 | NA | 17 | TRBV30 | TRBD1 | TGTGCCTGGAGTGTGGTAGGGACAGGGGTTCGCAATCAGCCCCAGCATTTT | CAWSVVGTGVRNQPQHF
TRBJ1-2 | few | 16 | TRBV5-6 | TRBD1 | TGTGCCAGCAGTCGGACAGGGAGTAGTGGTGACTATGGCTACACCTTC | CASSRTGSSGDYGYTF
TRBJ1-5 | few | 15 | TRBV7-8 | NA | TGTGCCAGCAGTTTTTCCGGGGATATGCATCAGCCCCAGCATTTT | CASSFSGDMHQPQHF